Sequencing of this TCR beta chain was carried out in a study of T cell responses to AZD1222 COVID-19 vaccine. Produced via immunoSEQ multiplex PCR; TCRdb's table is partial and in-frame only. This sample has approximately 130,000 clones, with approximately 93% found just once. There are 14 residues in the CDR3. Germline trimming cut 6 bases from V and 5 bases from J; bases unmatched to any gene: 5. In germline, CDR1 is ENHRY, CDR2 SYGVKD. The rearrangement links TRBV10-3 to TRBJ2-7; 12 bases match TRBD1. The TCR comes from an adult in good health. The source was peripheral blood, collected on day 0 of AZD1222 vaccination. The CDR3 is CAIRSGQGADEQYF. As DNA, the CDR3 is TGTGCCATCAGGTCGGGACAGGGGGCGGACGAGCAGTACTTC.